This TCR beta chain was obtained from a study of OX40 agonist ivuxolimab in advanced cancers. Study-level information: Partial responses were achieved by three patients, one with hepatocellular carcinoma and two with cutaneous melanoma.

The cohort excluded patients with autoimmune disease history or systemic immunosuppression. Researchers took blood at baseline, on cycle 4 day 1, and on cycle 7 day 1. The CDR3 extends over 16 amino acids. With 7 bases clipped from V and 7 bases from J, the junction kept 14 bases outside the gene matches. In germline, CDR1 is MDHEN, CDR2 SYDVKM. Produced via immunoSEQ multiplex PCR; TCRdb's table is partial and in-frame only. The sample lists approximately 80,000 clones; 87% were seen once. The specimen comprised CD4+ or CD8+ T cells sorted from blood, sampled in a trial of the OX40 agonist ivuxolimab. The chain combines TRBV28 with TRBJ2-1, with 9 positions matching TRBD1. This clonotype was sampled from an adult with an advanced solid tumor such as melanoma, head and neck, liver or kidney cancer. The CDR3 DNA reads TGTGCCAGCACACCCTGGGGAACAGGGGGCCAAAATGAGCAGTTCTTC. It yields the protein CASTPWGTGGQNEQFF.